The source of this T cell receptor beta chain is a study of blood T cell repertoires in COVID-19. Study summary: PBMCs, B-cell-depleted T cells, or T cells provided the cDNA or gDNA that made up the material.

CDR1 SGHTA and CDR2 FQGNSA come from the germline V gene. This CDR3 is 14 amino acids long. Trimming removed 1 base at V and 4 bases at J, with 11 bases between. Original handling: Reference gene primer amplification gave nucleated cell count estimates. The assay was immunoSEQ multiplex PCR, and TCRdb's table has in-frame clones only and misses some. The DNA was the basis for D and trimming; V, J and clone size are from that table. The sample gives some 19,000 clones, about 86% of which show up once; about a sixth is in the top ten. The rearrangement uses TRBV7-2 and TRBJ2-7, with D maybe TRBD1 (6 bases). This receptor was obtained from a man in his 70s with acute or convalescent COVID-19. Sequencing was carried out using peripheral blood. Written as DNA, the CDR3 is TGTGCCAGCAGCTTAGTTTCTCAGGGGTACGAGCAGTACTTC. Translated: CASSLVSQGYEQYF.